The next 15 T cell receptor beta chains were all read from a single sample in a study of blood T cell repertoires in COVID-19. The repertoire was sequenced with immunoSEQ multiplex PCR; TCRdb's copy has only in-frame clones and lacks some. Of under 150,000 clones in the sample, about 86% were seen once. Material for sequencing was peripheral blood. The receptors stem from a woman aged 40 to 50 with acute or convalescent COVID-19.

This clone is a singleton in its sample. The rearrangement uses TRBV10-1 and TRBJ2-7; D remains ambiguous. The germline CDR1 and CDR2 sequences are WNHNN and SYGVQD (reference sequence). The CDR3 contains 11 residues. Trimming pared 7 bases from V and 4 bases from J, leaving 8 bases between. In DNA, the CDR3 is TGCGCCAGCACCCACTTTTACGAGCAGTACTTC. The encoded protein is CASTHFYEQYF.

The chain uses TRBV15 and TRBJ2-7; 8 positions agree with TRBD2. Germline CDR1 LNHNV, CDR2 YYDKDF (reference sequence). V was clipped by 1 base and J by 3 bases; unmatched bases: 5. The CDR3 spans 15 residues. In nucleotides, the CDR3 is TGTGCCACCAGCAGAGGCGGGACTAGACTCTACGAGCAGTACTTC. Translation gives CATSRGGTRLYEQYF.

The chain has TRBV18 and TRBJ2-2, with a tentative D call TRBD1 (6 bases). The V and J ends lost 2 bases and 0 bases respectively, with 16 bases between them. CDR1 and CDR2 (germline): KGHSH, LQKENI. This CDR3 region has 18 residues. In nucleotides, the CDR3 is TGTGCCAGCTCACCATGGACAGCAAGGCTCGCGAACACCGGGGAGCTGTTTTTT. Its translation is CASSPWTARLANTGELFF.

This chain joins TRBV6-5 and TRBJ1-2; weak D call: TRBD1 (6 bases). V was pared by 0 bases and J by 8 bases, with 10 bases between. The germline CDR1 and CDR2 sequences are MNHEY and SVGAGI. CDR3 length equals 13 residues. CDR3 protein: CASSYSGGLGYTF. In DNA form, the CDR3 reads TGTGCCAGCAGTTACTCGGGGGGGCTGGGCTACACCTTC.

This clone showed up just a few times. The V gene is TRBV5-4, the J gene TRBJ1-1; 7 bases fit TRBD1. The CDR3 is made up of 12 amino acids. Trimming at V came to 3 bases and at J to 6 bases, leaving 2 bases not matched to a gene. Germline CDR1 is SGHNT and CDR2 is YYREEE (reference sequence). Written as DNA, the CDR3 is TGTGCCAGCAGCTCTCAGGGGGCTGAAGCTTTCTTT. Translated: CASSSQGAEAFF.

The V gene is TRBV28, the J gene TRBJ2-7; D is perhaps TRBD2 (6 bases). V shed 2 bases and J shed 0 bases, with 11 bases lying between them. This CDR3 is built from 15 residues. Germline V gives CDR1 MDHEN, CDR2 SYDVKM. The CDR3 sequence is CASSLGAGSSYEQYF. CDR3 coding DNA: TGTGCCAGCAGTTTAGGGGCGGGAAGCTCCTACGAGCAGTACTTC.

The rearrangement joins TRBV29-1 to TRBJ1-2, with TRBD1 matching 8 bases. V was pared by 6 bases and J by 4 bases, with 4 bases of the junction left unmatched. The CDR3 extends over 12 amino acids. Germline V gene lookup returns CDR1 SQVTM and CDR2 ANQGSEA. The CDR3 region is CSVTGQGYGYTF. CDR3 DNA sequence: TGCAGCGTCACCGGACAGGGCTATGGCTACACCTTC.

The rearrangement uses TRBV29-1 and TRBJ1-2; D is unclear. The CDR3 contains 13 residues. The V gene's germline CDR1 is SQVTM and CDR2 ANQGSEA. The V and J ends lost 4 bases and 8 bases respectively, with 17 bases between them. The CDR3 loop is CSVGPSERSGYTF. The CDR3 DNA reads as TGCAGCGTTGGTCCGTCCGAAAGGAGCGGCTACACCTTC.

In its sample, this clone was seen once. The rearrangement uses TRBV4-3 and TRBJ2-2, with TRBD1 matching over 8 bases. The CDR3 loop spans 15 amino acids. J lost 6 bases, V lost 1 base, and 4 bases had no gene match. From germline, CDR1 is LGHNA and CDR2 YSLEER. CDR3 sequence: CASSQGRTGPGELFF. CDR3 sequence (DNA): TGCGCCAGCAGCCAAGGAAGGACAGGGCCCGGGGAGCTGTTTTTT.

This clone was observed once. This CDR3 fails to terminate in the conserved phenylalanine or tryptophan, so it likely reflects a read error. The limits of the CDR3 on the DNA are not certain, so only TCRdb's listed CDR3 is given. The chain carries TRBV9 and TRBJ2-4; the table's D call of TRBD2 was not tested on the DNA. The CDR3 is 14 residues long, ends included. The germline gives CDR1 SGDLS, CDR2 YYNGEE. CDR3 in amino acids: CASSAVTLAGGVGS.

The genes are TRBV7-2 and TRBJ1-5; D is undetermined. V gave up 2 bases and J gave up 5 bases, with 7 bases separating them. This CDR3 comprises 13 residues. Per germline, CDR1 SGHTA and CDR2 FQGNSA. CDR3 residues: CASSLIPYQPQHF. CDR3 in DNA: TGTGCCAGCAGCTTAATCCCTTATCAGCCCCAGCATTTT.

The chain uses TRBV18 and TRBJ2-1; 11 bases line up with TRBD2. V trimming: 4 bases; J trimming: 6 bases; junction bases outside the gene matches: 5. CDR3 length equals 15 residues. Germline V gene lookup returns CDR1 KGHSH and CDR2 LQKENI. The CDR3 region has the DNA TGTGCCAGCTCACTTAGCGGGGGGGGCATCAATGAGCAGTTCTTC. This translates into CASSLSGGGINEQFF.

This chain connects TRBV6-2 or TRBV6-3 to TRBJ2-3; 9 nucleotides match TRBD1. Per germline, CDR1 MNHEY and CDR2 SVGEGT. CDR3 length equals 16 residues. V was pared by 0 bases and J by 5 bases, with 6 bases of the junction left unmatched. The CDR3 region has the DNA TGTGCCAGCAGTTACTCGCGGACAGGGGTGGGAGATACGCAGTATTTT. Its protein product is CASSYSRTGVGDTQYF.

In DNA form, the CDR3 reads TGTGCCAGCAGGCCTACAGGTAACACTGAAGCTTTCTTT. This codes for CASRPTGNTEAFF. V and J are TRBV12-3 or TRBV12-4 and TRBJ1-1, with D possibly matching TRBD1 (5 bases). Trimming took 6 bases from V and 2 from J, leaving 10 bases between them. The CDR3 loop spans 13 amino acids.

The chain employs TRBV4-2 and TRBJ2-2; D might be TRBD2 (7 bases). CDR1 LGHNA and CDR2 YNFKEQ come from the germline V gene. With 0 bases removed from V and 9 bases from J, the gap between germline ends came to 17 bases. The CDR3 length is 16 residues. CDR3 residues: CASSQERGPFSWELFF. The CDR3, as DNA: TGTGCCAGCAGCCAAGAGCGGGGGCCGTTTTCCTGGGAGCTGTTTTTT.